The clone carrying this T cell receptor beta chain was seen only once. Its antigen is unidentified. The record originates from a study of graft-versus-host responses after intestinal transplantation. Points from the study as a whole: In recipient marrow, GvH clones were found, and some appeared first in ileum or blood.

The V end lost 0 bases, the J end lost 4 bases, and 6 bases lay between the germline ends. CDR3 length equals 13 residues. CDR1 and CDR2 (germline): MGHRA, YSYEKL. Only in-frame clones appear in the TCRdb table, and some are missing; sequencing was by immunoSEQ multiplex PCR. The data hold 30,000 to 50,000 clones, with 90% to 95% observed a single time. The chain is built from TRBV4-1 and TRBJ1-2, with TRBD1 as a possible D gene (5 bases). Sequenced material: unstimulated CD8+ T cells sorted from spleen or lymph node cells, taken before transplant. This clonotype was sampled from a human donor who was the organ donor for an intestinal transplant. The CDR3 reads CASSQDTGYGYTF. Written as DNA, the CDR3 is TGCGCCAGCAGCCAAGATACAGGCTATGGCTACACCTTC.